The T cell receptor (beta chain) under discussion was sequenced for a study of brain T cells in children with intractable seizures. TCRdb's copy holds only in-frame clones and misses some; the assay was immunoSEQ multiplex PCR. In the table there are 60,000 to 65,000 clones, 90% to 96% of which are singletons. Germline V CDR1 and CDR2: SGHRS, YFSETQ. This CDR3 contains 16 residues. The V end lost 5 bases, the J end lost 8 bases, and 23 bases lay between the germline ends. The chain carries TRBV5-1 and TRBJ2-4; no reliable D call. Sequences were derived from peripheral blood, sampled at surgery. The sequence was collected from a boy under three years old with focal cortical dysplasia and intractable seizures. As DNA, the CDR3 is TGCGCCAGCAGTCCAATATACGGGTCTCCTGGGGACATTCAGTACTTC. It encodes CASSPIYGSPGDIQYF.